These T cell receptor beta chains were read from a single sample in a study of blood T cell repertoires in COVID-19. Using immunoSEQ multiplex PCR, the repertoire was profiled, and TCRdb retains in-frame clones only, with some absent. Of roughly 85,000 clones listed, about three quarters are singletons. Sequenced: peripheral blood. The receptors originated from a human donor in a cohort sampled during active COVID-19. The CDR3 runs from the conserved cysteine through the conserved F or W. D genes are given only for firm matches. Size is omitted from some rows. Given values are once, few, many or a class for expanded clones.

.,TRBJ1-4,TRBV19,.,CASSIQGSLRWEKLFF,TGTGCCAGTAGTATACAGGGGTCTCTCCGGTGGGAAAAACTGTTTTTT
.,TRBJ1-3,TRBV15,TRBD1,CATSGQGATRNTIYF,TGTGCCACCAGCGGACAGGGGGCTACTCGAAACACCATATATTTT
.,TRBJ1-2,TRBV4-3,.,CASSQEGSGANYGYTF,TGCGCCAGCAGCCAAGAAGGCTCAGGGGCCAACTATGGCTACACCTTC
.,TRBJ1-1,TRBV4-2,.,CASSQDYSKNTEAFF,TGTGCCAGCAGCCAAGACTACTCGAAGAACACTGAAGCTTTCTTT
.,TRBJ2-4,TRBV5-5,TRBD1,CASSLERTGTAKNIQYF,TGTGCCAGCAGCTTGGAGAGGACAGGGACGGCCAAAAACATTCAGTACTTC
.,TRBJ1-2,TRBV7-9,.,CASSRGREQGGYTF,TGTGCCAGCAGCCGCGGACGAGAGCAGGGTGGCTACACCTTC
once,TRBJ2-6,TRBV18,.,CASSPMGHHSGANVLTF,TGTGCCAGCTCACCCATGGGACACCATTCTGGGGCCAACGTCCTGACTTTC
.,TRBJ1-1,TRBV11-2,.,CASSQRGNTEAFF,TGTGCCAGCAGCCAAAGGGGGAACACTGAAGCTTTCTTT
.,TRBJ1-1,TRBV5-1,TRBD1,CASSGKTGVGNTEAFF,TGCGCCAGCAGCGGAAAAACAGGGGTTGGGAACACTGAAGCTTTCTTT
.,TRBJ2-7,TRBV24-1,TRBD2,CATSGGASGVAYEQYF,TGTGCCACCAGCGGTGGGGCTAGCGGGGTGGCCTACGAGCAGTACTTC
.,TRBJ1-5,TRBV30,.,CAWSVNGNQPQHF,TGTGCCTGGAGTGTGAACGGGAATCAGCCCCAGCATTTT
.,TRBJ1-1,TRBV9,TRBD1,CASSAWTGGNTEAFF,TGTGCCAGCAGCGCGTGGACAGGGGGCAACACTGAAGCTTTCTTT
.,TRBJ1-1,TRBV18,.,CASSPRWELMNTEAFF,TGTGCCAGCTCACCCCGGTGGGAGCTGATGAACACTGAAGCTTTCTTT
.,TRBJ1-1,TRBV5-8,.,CASSLTHWTPMNTEAFF,TGTGCCAGCAGCTTAACCCACTGGACACCCATGAACACTGAAGCTTTCTTT
.,TRBJ2-7,TRBV6-2/TRBV6-3,.,CASSGGLSYEQYF,TGTGCCAGCAGTGGCGGACTTTCCTACGAGCAGTACTTC
.,TRBJ2-5,TRBV5-1,.,CASTQGSNQETQYF,TGCGCCAGCACCCAGGGCAGTAACCAAGAGACCCAGTACTTC
.,TRBJ2-7,TRBV6-6,.,CASIPGGAAYEQYF,TGTGCCAGCATCCCCGGAGGGGCGGCCTACGAGCAGTACTTC
.,TRBJ1-1,TRBV2,TRBD1,CASSEALGTGRAFF,TGTGCCAGCAGTGAAGCGCTTGGGACAGGGCGGGCTTTCTTT
.,TRBJ2-1,TRBV10-1,.,CASSEDPAGIHGNEQFF,TGCGCCAGCAGTGAGGACCCCGCAGGGATACATGGAAATGAGCAGTTCTTC
.,TRBJ2-7,TRBV27,TRBD1,CASSSRDRGTYEQYF,TGTGCCAGCAGTTCCCGGGACAGGGGTACCTACGAGCAGTACTTC
.,TRBJ2-5,TRBV7-8,TRBD2,CASSDKAGGPWETQYF,TGTGCCAGCAGCGACAAAGCGGGGGGGCCGTGGGAGACCCAGTACTTC
.,TRBJ2-5,TRBV10-3,TRBD1,CAIKTGYQETQYF,TGTGCCATCAAGACAGGGTACCAAGAGACCCAGTACTTC
.,TRBJ1-4,TRBV5-1,.,CASSWRGSGEKLFF,TGCGCCAGCAGCTGGCGGGGGTCGGGGGAAAAACTGTTTTTT
.,TRBJ1-1,TRBV6-6,.,CASTTGTEAFF,TGTGCCAGCACCACCGGCACTGAAGCTTTCTTT
.,TRBJ2-7,TRBV13,TRBD1,CASSLGQGRTLPEQYF,TGTGCCAGCAGCTTAGGACAGGGGCGTACCCTCCCCGAGCAGTACTTC
.,TRBJ2-5,TRBV5-6,.,CASSFPRQGLWETQYF,TGTGCCAGCAGCTTCCCGCGACAGGGACTTTGGGAGACCCAGTACTTC
few,TRBJ2-1,TRBV5-8,TRBD2,CASSRPGTSGGAAYNEQFF,TGTGCCAGCAGCCGTCCCGGGACTAGCGGGGGGGCGGCCTACAATGAGCAGTTCTTC
.,TRBJ1-1,TRBV30,TRBD1,CAWSLQGALNTEAFF,TGTGCCTGGAGCTTACAGGGGGCCTTGAACACTGAAGCTTTCTTT
few,TRBJ2-2,TRBV15,TRBD1,CATRPDRGLSGELFF,TGTGCCACCAGACCGGACAGGGGGCTCTCCGGGGAGCTGTTTTTT
.,TRBJ1-1,TRBV5-6,.,CASSFSPRVDTEAFF,TGTGCCAGCAGCTTTAGCCCCAGGGTCGACACTGAAGCTTTCTTT
.,TRBJ1-2,TRBV15,.,CATSRGARQGYYGYTF,TGTGCCACCAGCAGGGGGGCCAGGCAGGGCTACTATGGCTACACCTTC
.,TRBJ1-3,TRBV9,TRBD1,CASSSGTALGNTIYF,TGTGCCAGCAGCTCTGGGACAGCTCTCGGAAACACCATATATTTT
.,TRBJ2-7,TRBV7-9,.,CASSAGVSYEQYF,TGTGCCAGCAGCGCAGGGGTTTCCTACGAGCAGTACTTC
.,TRBJ2-7,TRBV18,TRBD1,CASSPADRGYEQYF,TGTGCCAGCTCGCCTGCGGACAGGGGCTACGAGCAGTACTTC
.,TRBJ1-4,TRBV5-1,.,CASSRGGRDEKLFF,TGCGCCAGCAGCCGTGGGGGCAGGGATGAAAAACTGTTTTTT
.,TRBJ2-7,TRBV5-1,.,CASSLSIGQNIYEQYF,TGCGCCAGCAGCTTGAGTATCGGACAGAATATCTACGAGCAGTACTTC
.,TRBJ2-3,TRBV5-1,.,CASLRGGSTDTQYF,TGCGCCAGCCTAAGGGGGGGAAGCACAGATACGCAGTATTTT
.,TRBJ2-7,TRBV28,TRBD2,CASSSTSGGSYEQYF,TGTGCCAGCAGTTCGACTAGCGGGGGGTCCTACGAGCAGTACTTC
.,TRBJ1-2,TRBV9,.,CASSVGGGYGYTF,TGTGCCAGCAGCGTAGGGGGGGGCTATGGCTACACCTTC
.,TRBJ1-1,TRBV30,.,CAWEPGQNTEAFF,TGTGCCTGGGAACCGGGACAGAACACTGAAGCTTTCTTT
.,TRBJ2-3,TRBV28,TRBD2,CASSARLAGGIDTQYF,TGTGCCAGCAGTGCCCGACTAGCGGGGGGGATAGATACGCAGTATTTT
.,TRBJ2-1,TRBV4-1,TRBD1,CASSQDRQGIEQFF,TGCGCCAGCAGCCAAGACCGACAGGGGATTGAGCAGTTCTTC
.,TRBJ1-1,TRBV7-2,.,CASSSFYTEAFF,TGTGCCAGCAGCTCCTTTTACACTGAAGCTTTCTTT
.,TRBJ1-6,TRBV29-1,.,CSARWGGGNSPLHF,TGCAGCGCCCGGTGGGGGGGAGGTAATTCACCCCTCCACTTT
.,TRBJ2-7,TRBV5-4,.,CASSRDAYEQYF,TGTGCCAGCAGCCGGGATGCCTACGAGCAGTACTTC
.,TRBJ2-1,TRBV27,.,CASSIVASYNEQFF,TGTGCCAGCAGTATCGTGGCCTCCTACAATGAGCAGTTCTTC
.,TRBJ2-7,TRBV25-1,.,CASSELGGGLSYEQYF,TGTGCCAGCAGTGAATTGGGAGGGGGACTTAGCTACGAGCAGTACTTC
few,TRBJ2-5,TRBV7-9,TRBD2,CASSRLASGGRETQYF,TGTGCCAGCAGCCGGCTCGCCAGCGGGGGGAGAGAGACCCAGTACTTC
.,TRBJ2-7,TRBV28,.,CASSFQKPYEQYF,TGTGCCAGCAGTTTTCAGAAACCCTACGAGCAGTACTTC
.,TRBJ2-3,TRBV18,TRBD2,CASSPKTLAGTDTQYF,TGTGCCAGCTCACCGAAGACCTTAGCGGGGACAGATACGCAGTATTTT
.,TRBJ2-7,TRBV11-2,.,CASSFPSGIASVEQYF,TGTGCCAGCAGCTTCCCCTCAGGGATTGCCTCGGTCGAGCAGTACTTC
few,TRBJ1-5,TRBV28,TRBD1,CASSSGTGNQPQHF,TGTGCCAGCAGTTCAGGGACAGGCAATCAGCCCCAGCATTTT
once,TRBJ1-1,TRBV2,.,CASSESRNTEAFF,TGTGCCAGCAGCGAGTCAAGGAACACTGAAGCTTTCTTT
.,TRBJ1-6,TRBV9,.,CASSVEPGNSPLHF,TGTGCCAGCAGCGTAGAACCGGGGAATTCACCCCTCCACTTT
few,TRBJ2-1,TRBV9,.,CASSGGGEQFF,TGTGCCAGCAGCGGGGGAGGTGAGCAGTTCTTC
.,TRBJ2-2,TRBV11-3,.,CASSFGAYTGELFF,TGTGCCAGCAGCTTTGGAGCCTACACCGGGGAGCTGTTTTTT
.,TRBJ2-7,TRBV2,.,CASSLDPYEQYF,TGTGCCAGCAGTCTAGACCCCTACGAGCAGTACTTC